This is a list of T cell receptor beta chains from one sample in a study of T cell changes during pregnancy in multiple sclerosis. Libraries were prepared by immunoSEQ multiplex PCR; TCRdb keeps only in-frame clonotypes and omits some of them. The table has approximately 50,000 clones, more than 85% seen once; the top ten hold around 0.37%. This specimen consisted of CD4+ T cells from peripheral blood mononuclear cells, obtained after pregnancy. The receptors shown here come from a female donor with multiple sclerosis, enrolled in a pregnancy study. The conserved cysteine and the conserved F or W are not part of the CDR3 here. Each record gives: D gene, V gene, J gene, CDR3 protein. D genes are given only for firm matches.

>TRBD1|TRBV5-1|TRBJ2-3
ASSLTGAGRDTQY
>NA|TRBV18|TRBJ2-7
ASSPRHPEEQY
>NA|TRBV6-1|TRBJ2-7
ASTDSNAYEQY
>TRBD1|TRBV25-1|TRBJ1-3
ASSERGLRGNTIY
>NA|TRBV19|TRBJ1-5
ASRDSYNQPQH
>NA|TRBV6-6|TRBJ1-5
ASGTATGGPQH
>NA|TRBV27|TRBJ2-1
ASREELLANEQF
>NA|TRBV28|TRBJ1-5
ASSLQWREGQPQH
>NA|TRBV5-4|TRBJ1-1
ASSLAENTEAF
>TRBD2|TRBV9|TRBJ2-6
ASSALGGSRSGANVLT
>NA|TRBV5-1|TRBJ2-1
ASSAVSGVDNEQF
>NA|TRBV4-3|TRBJ2-1
ASSQEIRLGGAYNEQF
>NA|TRBV6-5|TRBJ1-1
ASSPPGGRYTEAF
>NA|TRBV7-8|TRBJ1-1
ASIPTLYNTEAF
>NA|TRBV13|TRBJ1-1
ASRNNGGGYTEAF
>NA|TRBV30|TRBJ2-7
AWTGGVGGPSYEQY
>NA|TRBV28|TRBJ2-7
ASSSIKTGDYEQY
>TRBD1|TRBV6-1|TRBJ1-2
ASSEATTGLGYT
>NA|TRBV4-3|TRBJ2-3
ASSQERRDTDTQY
>NA|TRBV13|TRBJ2-1
ASSLKTPQAYNEQF
>TRBD2|TRBV6-8|TRBJ2-4
ASSYPMTSGRRNIQY
>TRBD1|TRBV9|TRBJ1-3
ASSVSGQVGNTIY
>NA|TRBV29-1|TRBJ1-3
SVQVSGNTIY
>NA|TRBV29-1|TRBJ1-1
SVVRTPFFNTEAF
>TRBD2|TRBV27|TRBJ2-7
ASSLQWGLGSEQY
>TRBD1|TRBV9|TRBJ1-5
ASSVGTGGIQPQH
>TRBD2|TRBV6-1|TRBJ2-7
ASRLAGKAYEQY
>TRBD1|TRBV5-4|TRBJ1-1
ASSQRTGVNLRGTEAF
>NA|TRBV5-4|TRBJ2-3
ASSLNLNTDTQY
>TRBD2|TRBV5-4|TRBJ2-1
ASSVGGSRVRRTSYNEQF
>NA|TRBV6-1|TRBJ2-1
ASSTLSREQF
>NA|TRBV6-4|TRBJ2-2
ASSASGNTGELF
>TRBD1|TRBV2|TRBJ1-2
ASSIGTGYGYT
>NA|TRBV7-9|TRBJ1-1
ASSAQGSVNTEAF
>TRBD2|TRBV19|TRBJ2-2
ASSPRSSLAGTTGELF
>NA|TRBV28|TRBJ2-7
ASTQTGFQYEQY
>NA|TRBV21-1|TRBJ1-5
ASSNQDRVGESGICSNQPQH
>NA|TRBV14|TRBJ2-5
ASSPSRVETQY
>TRBD1|TRBV5-1|TRBJ1-2
ASSSGQGAGGYT
>TRBD1|TRBV10-2|TRBJ1-4
ASSDPGQGDEKLF
>NA|TRBV21-1|TRBJ1-5
ASITFPPTGRDRRVNQPQH
>TRBD1|TRBV5-1|TRBJ2-7
ASSRTPGQGYEQY
>NA|TRBV5-1|TRBJ1-6
ASSLSGVGWNSPLH
>NA|TRBV18|TRBJ2-3
ASSPRPGVVRHADTQY
>NA|TRBV9|TRBJ1-1
ASSPQINTNTEAF
>TRBD2|TRBV6-5|TRBJ2-7
ASSYSGLAPKQY
>TRBD1|TRBV7-9|TRBJ1-1
ASSLGVTRDRGYSEAF
>NA|TRBV28|TRBJ2-7
ASSPIHRHYEQY
>TRBD1|TRBV7-6|TRBJ1-1
ASSPRQGAGTEAF
>TRBD1|TRBV18|TRBJ2-1
ASSPGTGLFRYNEQF
>NA|TRBV21-1|TRBJ1-2
ASSKVTSGVETNYGYT
>TRBD1|TRBV27|TRBJ2-4
ASSPRQGTFAKNIQY
>NA|TRBV10-2|TRBJ1-5
ASSVAGKQPQH
>NA|TRBV28|TRBJ2-1
ASSPFGQTNEQF